This TCR beta chain was retrieved from a study of blood T cells in healthy people across ages. The overall study: Capture by template switching was about one barcoded beta molecule per two T cells.

In terms of origin and age, donors were healthy Caucasian individuals from Russia aged roughly 6 to 95. The CDR3 spans 16 residues. Trimming left V 5 bases short and J 2 bases short, with 18 bases between. CDR1 is SEHNR, CDR2 FQNEAQ, per germline (reference sequence). Alongside a J-beta primer mix, a sample-barcoded 5' primer served in a second PCR lasting about 7 to 11 cycles. Each of the cDNA molecules was tagged by a template-switch adaptor with 12 random nucleotides. TCRdb used MiXCR to reprocess the 5' RACE reads, holding one entry per CDR3 protein. The table has around 990,000 distinct CDR3 sequences, 20% to 25% seen once. This clonotype has more than one count but fewer than ten. This same sample was also part of a study on T cells of mothers and their children. Turning to that study: Sequencing got over 9 million TCR beta CDR3 reads from each mother and around 3 million from each child.

This chain joins TRBV7-9 and TRBJ2-5, with D unclear. The material sequenced was blood. The receptor comes from a girl aged 2-10 years in good health. CDR3 DNA sequence: TGTGCCAGCAGCCCCCCGGGTGGCTACCAACAAGAGACCCAGTACTTC. Amino acid sequence: CASSPPGGYQQETQYF.